This passage covers 13 T cell receptor beta chains from one sample sequenced in a study of T cells in narcolepsy. Measured with immunoSEQ multiplex PCR; TCRdb has only the in-frame clones, and not every one. The repertoire consists of 34,000 or so clones, with around 77% occurring once and the leading ten covering about 4%. Sequenced input: memory (CD45RA-) CD4+ T cells from blood. The receptors originated from a human donor in good health.

This sequence joins TRBV2 and TRBJ1-1; no clear D. Trimming pared 7 bases from V and 1 base from J, leaving 10 bases between. This CDR3 is built from 13 residues. Germline-derived CDR1 and CDR2 are SNHLY and FYNNEI. The CDR3 coding sequence is TGTGCCAGCATCCCGCTATCGAACACTGAAGCTTTCTTT. This translates into CASIPLSNTEAFF.

By its share, this clone is medium-sized. The chain uses TRBV19 and TRBJ1-4; tentative D call: TRBD1 (5 bases). V was shortened by 6 bases and J by 8 bases, with 16 bases between the two germline ends. Germline CDR1 LNHDA, CDR2 SQIVND (reference sequence). The CDR3 is 14 amino acids. The CDR3 region has the DNA TGTGCCAGTAGCAATACTGGGGCGTGGGAAAAACTGTTTTTT. Residues: CASSNTGAWEKLFF.

The chain recombines TRBV6-1 with TRBJ2-3; D uncertain. Between the trimmed V and J ends, which lost 9 bases and 4 bases, there was a span of 11 bases. Germline CDR1 is MNHNS and CDR2 is SASEGT. The CDR3 sequence is 12 residues long. CDR3 region: CASVMGSDTQYF. The CDR3 DNA follows: TGTGCCAGTGTAATGGGGTCAGATACGCAGTATTTT.

CDR3 DNA: TGTGCCAGCAGGGCTCACGGTGAGTACAACAATGAGCAGTTCTTC. As protein: CASRAHGEYNNEQFF. The chain recombines TRBV7-2 with TRBJ2-1; D ambiguous. Trimming removed 6 bases from V and 5 bases from J, with 17 bases in between. Germline assignment: CDR1 SGHTA and CDR2 FQGNSA. The CDR3 is made up of 15 amino acids.

This clone was seen a few times. The chain uses TRBV19 and TRBJ1-5; D uncertain. CDR1 LNHDA and CDR2 SQIVND come from the germline V gene (reference sequence). V was pared by 3 bases and J by 4 bases, with 10 bases between. There are 14 residues in the CDR3. This CDR3 reads CASSMAATNQPQHF. CDR3 in DNA: TGTGCCAGTAGTATGGCAGCAACTAATCAGCCCCAGCATTTT.

This clone was detected a few times. V is TRBV10-3 and J is TRBJ2-2, with D perhaps matching TRBD1 (5 bases). From germline, CDR1 is ENHRY and CDR2 SYGVKD. CDR3 length equals 15 residues. Between the trimmed V and J ends, which lost 3 bases and 2 bases, there was a span of 10 bases. CDR3 nucleotides: TGTGCCATCAGTGAAATTCAGGGTAACACCGGGGAGCTGTTTTTT. Its protein product is CAISEIQGNTGELFF.

V gene TRBV9 combines with J gene TRBJ2-1; D not certain. Germline CDR1 is SGDLS and CDR2 is YYNGEE. This CDR3 spans 11 amino acids. The V gene lost 2 bases and the J gene lost 5 bases, with 2 bases spanning the gap. CDR3 sequence: CASSVDNEQFF. The CDR3 bases are TGTGCCAGCAGCGTCGACAATGAGCAGTTCTTC. The full variable domain, with the rest looked up from reference TRBV9 and TRBJ2-1, is DSGVTQTPKHLITATGQRVTLRCSPRSGDLSVYWYQQSLDQGLQFLIQYYNGEERAKGNILERFSAQQFPDLHSELNLSSLELGDSALYFCASSVDNEQFFGPGTRLTVL.

This rearrangement joins TRBV19 to TRBJ2-7; no definite D call. In germline, CDR1 is LNHDA, CDR2 SQIVND (reference sequence). The V and J ends lost 3 bases and 4 bases respectively, with 16 bases between them. This CDR3 spans 15 amino acids. CDR3 in amino acids: CASSMPGLPLYEQYF. The CDR3 nucleotides read TGTGCCAGTAGTATGCCTGGGCTCCCCCTTTACGAGCAGTACTTC.

The chain is built from TRBV30 and TRBJ2-7, with D possibly being TRBD2 (7 bases). The germline gives CDR1 GTSNPN, CDR2 SVGIG (reference sequence). V lost 2 bases and J 5 bases, leaving 16 bases between the germline ends. The CDR3 is 14 amino acids. The CDR3 region has the DNA TGTGCCTGGAGTCCCGGGGGGCGCGTCCACGAGCAGTACTTC. Protein: CAWSPGGRVHEQYF.

The chain links TRBV11-2 to TRBJ2-3; TRBD2 agrees at 7 bases. Germline CDR1 SGHAT, CDR2 FQNNGV. The V gene end was trimmed by 7 bases and the J gene end by 4 bases; junction bases not matched to a gene: 11. CDR3 length equals 15 residues. The CDR3 sequence: CASISGGGWADTQYF. Here the CDR3 DNA reads TGTGCCAGCATATCCGGGGGAGGGTGGGCAGATACGCAGTATTTT.

V and J are TRBV18 and TRBJ1-1; the D is unclear. The V end was cut by 0 bases, the J end by 2 bases, with 13 bases between. Germline V gene data show CDR1 as KGHSH and CDR2 as LQKENI. The CDR3 loop spans 16 amino acids. CDR3 in DNA: TGTGCCAGCTCACCACCGTCGAACCCTCTCAACACTGAAGCTTTCTTT. This gives the protein CASSPPSNPLNTEAFF.

This clone has a handful of counts. The chain combines TRBV7-9 with TRBJ2-7; D remains ambiguous. Germline values: CDR1 SEHNR, CDR2 FQNEAQ (reference sequence). V was pared by 1 base and J by 0 bases, with 7 bases between. This CDR3 has 14 residues. CDR3 sequence (DNA): TGTGCCAGCAGCTTAGGTACCGACTCCTACGAGCAGTACTTC. As protein: CASSLGTDSYEQYF. The entire variable domain, with the rest obtained from reference TRBV7-9 and TRBJ2-7, is as follows: DTGVSQNPRHKITKRGQNVTFRCDPISEHNRLYWYRQTLGQGPEFLTYFQNEAQLEKSRLLSDRFSAERPKGSFSTLEIQRTEQGDSAMYLCASSLGTDSYEQYFGPGTRLTVT.

The genes are TRBV6-5 and TRBJ2-5; the D gene is possibly TRBD1 (5 bases). The end of the DNA aligns better with TRBJ2-7, so the J call may be wrong. The CDR3 consists of 13 residues. The germline V gene has CDR1 MNHEY and CDR2 SVGAGI. The DNA for the CDR3 is TGTGCCAGCAGCCGCAAGGGGACCTACGAGCAGTACTTC. Protein sequence: CASSRKGTYEQYF.